This TCR beta chain was identified in a study of regulatory T cells in long-lasting Graves disease. Combining iRepertoire HTBI primers with Arm-PCR of CDR3 regions, the authors built TCR beta libraries. TCRdb re-derived calls from the multiplex PCR reads in MiXCR, one entry per CDR3 protein. This table holds about 540,000 distinct CDR3 sequences, about 14% found once. This clonotype occurred many times. As to time point: newly diagnosed GD, antithyroid drugs for less than 3 months. The TCR library was made from RNA that had been extracted from PBMCs in TRIzol. The CDR3 has 13 amino acids. Trimming took off 5 bases at V and 5 bases at J, with 10 bases between the two ends. CDR1 SGHAT and CDR2 FQNNGV come from the germline V gene. These records were also assigned to another study, of T cells in Graves' hyperthyroidism and ophthalmopathy.

The sample consisted of peripheral blood mononuclear cells (PBMCs), taken at new diagnosis, from a patient treated with antithyroid drugs. The chain carries TRBV11-2 and TRBJ1-5; D uncertain. This TCR derives from a man aged 25 to 45 with Graves disease. CDR3 protein: CASSPRTDQPQHF. In DNA form, the CDR3 reads TGTGCCAGCAGCCCCCGGACGGATCAGCCCCAGCATTTT.